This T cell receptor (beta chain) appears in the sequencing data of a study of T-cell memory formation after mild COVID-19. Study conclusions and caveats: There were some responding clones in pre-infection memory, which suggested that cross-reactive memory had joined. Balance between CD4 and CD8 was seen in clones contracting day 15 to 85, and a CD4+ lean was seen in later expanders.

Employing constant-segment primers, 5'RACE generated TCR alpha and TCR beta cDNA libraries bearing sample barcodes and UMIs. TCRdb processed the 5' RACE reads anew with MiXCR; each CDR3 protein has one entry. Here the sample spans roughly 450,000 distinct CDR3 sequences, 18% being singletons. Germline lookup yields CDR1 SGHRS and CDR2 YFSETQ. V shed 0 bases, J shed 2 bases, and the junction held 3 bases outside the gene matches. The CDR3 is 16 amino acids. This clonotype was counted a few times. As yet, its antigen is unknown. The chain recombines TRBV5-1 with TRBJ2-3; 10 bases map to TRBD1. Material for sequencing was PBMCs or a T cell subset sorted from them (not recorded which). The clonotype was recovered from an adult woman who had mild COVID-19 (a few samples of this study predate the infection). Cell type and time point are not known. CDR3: CASSLEGQGSTDTQYF. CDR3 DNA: TGCGCCAGCAGCTTGGAGGGACAGGGGTCCACAGATACGCAGTATTTT.